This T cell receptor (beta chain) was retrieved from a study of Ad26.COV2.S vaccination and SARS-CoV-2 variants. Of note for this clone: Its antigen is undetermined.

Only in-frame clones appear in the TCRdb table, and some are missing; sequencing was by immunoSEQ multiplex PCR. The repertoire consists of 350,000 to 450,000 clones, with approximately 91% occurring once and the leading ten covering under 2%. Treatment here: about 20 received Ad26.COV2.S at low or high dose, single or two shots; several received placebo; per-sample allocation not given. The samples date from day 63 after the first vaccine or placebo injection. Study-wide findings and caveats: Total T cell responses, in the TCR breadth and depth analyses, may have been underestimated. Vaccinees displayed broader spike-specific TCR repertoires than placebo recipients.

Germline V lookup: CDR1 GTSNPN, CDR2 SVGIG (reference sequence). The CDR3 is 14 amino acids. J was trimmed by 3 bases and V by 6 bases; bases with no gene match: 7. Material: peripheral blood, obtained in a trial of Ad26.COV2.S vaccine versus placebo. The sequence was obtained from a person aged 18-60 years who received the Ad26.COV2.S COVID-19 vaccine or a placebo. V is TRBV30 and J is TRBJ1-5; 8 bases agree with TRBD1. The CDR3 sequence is CACAGGAYNQPQHF. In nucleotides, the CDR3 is TGTGCCTGCGCAGGGGGCGCCTACAATCAGCCCCAGCATTTT.